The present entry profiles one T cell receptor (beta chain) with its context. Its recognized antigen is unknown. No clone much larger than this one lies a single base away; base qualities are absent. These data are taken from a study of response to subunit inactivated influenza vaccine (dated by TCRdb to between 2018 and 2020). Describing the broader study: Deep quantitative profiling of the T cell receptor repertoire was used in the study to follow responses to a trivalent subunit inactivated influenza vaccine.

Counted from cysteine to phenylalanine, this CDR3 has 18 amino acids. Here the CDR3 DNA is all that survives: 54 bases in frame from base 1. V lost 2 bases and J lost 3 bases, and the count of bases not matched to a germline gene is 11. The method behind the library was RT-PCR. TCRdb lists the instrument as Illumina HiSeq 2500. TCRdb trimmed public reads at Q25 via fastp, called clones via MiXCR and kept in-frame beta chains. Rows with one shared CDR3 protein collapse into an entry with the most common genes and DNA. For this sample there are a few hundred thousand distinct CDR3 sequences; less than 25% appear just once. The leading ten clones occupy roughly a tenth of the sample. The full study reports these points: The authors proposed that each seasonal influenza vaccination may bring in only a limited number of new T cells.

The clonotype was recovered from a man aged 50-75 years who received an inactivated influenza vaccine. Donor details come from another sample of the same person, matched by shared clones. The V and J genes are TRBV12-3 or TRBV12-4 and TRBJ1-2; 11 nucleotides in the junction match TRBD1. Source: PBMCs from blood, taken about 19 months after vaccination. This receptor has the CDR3 CASSLPPPGQGAYYGYTF. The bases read TGTGCCAGCAGTTTACCGCCCCCAGGACAGGGGGCGTACTATGGCTACACCTTC.